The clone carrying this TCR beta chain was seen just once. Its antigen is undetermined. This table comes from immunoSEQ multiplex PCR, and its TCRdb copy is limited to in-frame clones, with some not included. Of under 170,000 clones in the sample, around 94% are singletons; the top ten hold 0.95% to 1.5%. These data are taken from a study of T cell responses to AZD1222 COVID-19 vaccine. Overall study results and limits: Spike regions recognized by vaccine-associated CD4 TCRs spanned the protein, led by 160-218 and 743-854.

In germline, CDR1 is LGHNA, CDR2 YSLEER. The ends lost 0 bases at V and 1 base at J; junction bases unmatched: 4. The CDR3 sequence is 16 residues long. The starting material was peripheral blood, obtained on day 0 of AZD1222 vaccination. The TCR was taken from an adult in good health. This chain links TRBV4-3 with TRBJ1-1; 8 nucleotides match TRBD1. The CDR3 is CASSQDLTGGNTEAFF. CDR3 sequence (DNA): TGCGCCAGCAGCCAAGATTTAACAGGGGGGAACACTGAAGCTTTCTTT.